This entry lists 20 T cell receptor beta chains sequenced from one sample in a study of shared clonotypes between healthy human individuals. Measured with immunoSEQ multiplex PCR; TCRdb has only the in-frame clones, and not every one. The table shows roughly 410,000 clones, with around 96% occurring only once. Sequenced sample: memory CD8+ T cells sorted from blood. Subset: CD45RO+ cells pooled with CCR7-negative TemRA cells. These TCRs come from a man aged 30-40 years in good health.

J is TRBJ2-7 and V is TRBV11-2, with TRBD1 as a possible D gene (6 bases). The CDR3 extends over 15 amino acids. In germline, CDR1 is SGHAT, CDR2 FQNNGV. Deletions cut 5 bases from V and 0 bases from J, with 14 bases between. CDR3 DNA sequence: TGTGCCAGCAGCCCCCCATCAGGGGCCTCCTACGAGCAGTACTTC. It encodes CASSPPSGASYEQYF. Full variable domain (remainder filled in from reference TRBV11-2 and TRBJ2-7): EAGVAQSPRYKIIEKRQSVAFWCNPISGHATLYWYQQILGQGPKLLIQFQNNGVVDDSQLPKDRFSAERLKGVDSTLKIQPAKLEDSAVYLCASSPPSGASYEQYFGPGTRLTVT.

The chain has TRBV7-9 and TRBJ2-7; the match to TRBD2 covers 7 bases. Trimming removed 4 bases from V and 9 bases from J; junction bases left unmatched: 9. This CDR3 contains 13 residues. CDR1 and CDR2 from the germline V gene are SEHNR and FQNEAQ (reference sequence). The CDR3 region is CASSYVGGMGQYF. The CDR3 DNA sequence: TGTGCCAGCAGCTACGTCGGGGGGATGGGGCAGTACTTC.

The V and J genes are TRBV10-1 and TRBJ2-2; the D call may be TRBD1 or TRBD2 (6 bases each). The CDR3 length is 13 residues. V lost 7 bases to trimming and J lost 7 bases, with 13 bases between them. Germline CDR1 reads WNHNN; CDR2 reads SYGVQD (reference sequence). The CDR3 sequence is CASKGGYGGELFF. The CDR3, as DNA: TGCGCCAGCAAGGGGGGTTACGGCGGGGAGCTGTTTTTT.

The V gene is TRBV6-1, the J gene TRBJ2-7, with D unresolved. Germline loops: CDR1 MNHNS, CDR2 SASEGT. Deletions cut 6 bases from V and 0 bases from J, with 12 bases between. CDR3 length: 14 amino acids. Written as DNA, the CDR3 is TGTGCCAGCAGATTTGGCCCCCTCTCCTACGAGCAGTACTTC. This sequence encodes CASRFGPLSYEQYF.

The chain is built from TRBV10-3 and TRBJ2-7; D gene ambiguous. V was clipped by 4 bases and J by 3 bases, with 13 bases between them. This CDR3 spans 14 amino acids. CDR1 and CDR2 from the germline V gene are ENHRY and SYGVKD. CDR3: CAISGGPRSYEQYF. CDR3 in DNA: TGTGCCATCAGTGGAGGCCCGCGGAGCTACGAGCAGTACTTC.

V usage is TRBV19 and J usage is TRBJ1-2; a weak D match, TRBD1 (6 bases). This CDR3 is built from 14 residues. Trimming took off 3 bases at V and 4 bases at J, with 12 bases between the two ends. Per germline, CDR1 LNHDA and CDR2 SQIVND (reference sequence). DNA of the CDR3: TGTGCCAGTAGTATGGGGGGGGCCCCCTATGGCTACACCTTC. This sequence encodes CASSMGGAPYGYTF.

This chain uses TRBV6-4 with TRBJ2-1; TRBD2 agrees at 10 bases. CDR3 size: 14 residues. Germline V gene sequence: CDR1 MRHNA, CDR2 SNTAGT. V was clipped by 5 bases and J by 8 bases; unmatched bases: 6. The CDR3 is CASSPSGSYHEQFF. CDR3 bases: TGTGCCAGCAGTCCTAGCGGGAGTTATCATGAGCAGTTCTTC.

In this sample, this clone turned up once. The DNA of the CDR3 is TGTGCCAGCAGCCTAGGACAGGGAGGCCTAGATACGCAGTATTTT. This codes for CASSLGQGGLDTQYF. The rearrangement joins TRBV9 to TRBJ2-3; 8 nucleotides match TRBD1. The germline V gene has CDR1 SGDLS and CDR2 YYNGEE. The CDR3 spans 15 residues. The ends lost 4 bases at V and 5 bases at J; junction bases unmatched: 9. Together with reference TRBV9 and TRBJ2-3, the CDR3 gives the full variable domain: DSGVTQTPKHLITATGQRVTLRCSPRSGDLSVYWYQQSLDQGLQFLIQYYNGEERAKGNILERFSAQQFPDLHSELNLSSLELGDSALYFCASSLGQGGLDTQYFGPGTRLTVL.

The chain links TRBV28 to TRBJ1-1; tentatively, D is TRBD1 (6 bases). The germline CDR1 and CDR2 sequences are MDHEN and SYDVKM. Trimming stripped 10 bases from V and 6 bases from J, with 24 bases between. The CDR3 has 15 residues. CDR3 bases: TGTGCCACCTGTCAATGGGAACAGGGAGGGTCTGAAGCTTTCTTT. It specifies CATCQWEQGGSEAFF.

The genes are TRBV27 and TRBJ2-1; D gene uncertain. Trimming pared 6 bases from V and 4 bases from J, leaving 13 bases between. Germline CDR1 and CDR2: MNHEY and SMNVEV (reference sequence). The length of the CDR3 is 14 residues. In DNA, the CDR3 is TGTGCCAGCAGCAGTAGACCCCCATACAATGAGCAGTTCTTC. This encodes CASSSRPPYNEQFF.

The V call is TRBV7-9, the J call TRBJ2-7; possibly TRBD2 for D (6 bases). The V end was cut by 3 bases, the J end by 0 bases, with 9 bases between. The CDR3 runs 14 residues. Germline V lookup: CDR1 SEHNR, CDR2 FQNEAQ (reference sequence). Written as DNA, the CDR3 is TGTGCCAGCAGCTTCGGGACTTTCTCCTACGAGCAGTACTTC. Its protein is CASSFGTFSYEQYF.

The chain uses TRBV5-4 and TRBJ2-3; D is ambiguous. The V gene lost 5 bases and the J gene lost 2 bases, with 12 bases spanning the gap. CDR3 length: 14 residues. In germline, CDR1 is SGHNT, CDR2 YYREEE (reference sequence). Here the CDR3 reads CASSDDSYTDTQYF. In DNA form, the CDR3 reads TGTGCCAGCAGTGATGACTCCTACACAGATACGCAGTATTTT.

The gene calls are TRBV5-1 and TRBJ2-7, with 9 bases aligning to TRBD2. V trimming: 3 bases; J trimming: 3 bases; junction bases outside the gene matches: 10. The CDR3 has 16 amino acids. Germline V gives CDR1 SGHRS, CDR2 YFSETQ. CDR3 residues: CASSYSRTSVLYEQYF. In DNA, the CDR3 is TGCGCCAGCAGCTATAGTCGGACTAGCGTCCTCTACGAGCAGTACTTC. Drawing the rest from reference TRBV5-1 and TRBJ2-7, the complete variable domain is KAGVTQTPRYLIKTRGQQVTLSCSPISGHRSVSWYQQTPGQGLQFLFEYFSETQRNKGNFPGRFSGRQFSNSRSEMNVSTLELGDSALYLCASSYSRTSVLYEQYFGPGTRLTVT.

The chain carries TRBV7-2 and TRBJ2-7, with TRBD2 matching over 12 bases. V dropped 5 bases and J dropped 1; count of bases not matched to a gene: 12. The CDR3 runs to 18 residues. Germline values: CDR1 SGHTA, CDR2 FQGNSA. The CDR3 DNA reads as TGTGCCAGCAGCCCGGGACTAGCGGGCAGATCGGGTTCCTACGAGCAGTACTTC. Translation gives CASSPGLAGRSGSYEQYF.

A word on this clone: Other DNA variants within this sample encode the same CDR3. CDR3 amino acids: CASSFWGNTEAFF. In nucleotides, the CDR3 is TGTGCCAGCAGTTTTTGGGGAAACACTGAAGCTTTCTTT. The rearrangement uses TRBV27 and TRBJ1-1, with D hard to call. Germline V CDR1 and CDR2: MNHEY, SMNVEV (reference sequence). The V end was cut by 3 bases, the J end by 2 bases, with 7 bases between. There are 13 residues in the CDR3.

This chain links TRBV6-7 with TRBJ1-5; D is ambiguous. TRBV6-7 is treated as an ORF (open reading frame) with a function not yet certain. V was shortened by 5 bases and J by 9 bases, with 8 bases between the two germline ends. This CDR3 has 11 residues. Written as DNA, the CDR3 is TGTGCCAGCAGTCACTTGTGGCCCCAGCATTTT. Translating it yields CASSHLWPQHF.

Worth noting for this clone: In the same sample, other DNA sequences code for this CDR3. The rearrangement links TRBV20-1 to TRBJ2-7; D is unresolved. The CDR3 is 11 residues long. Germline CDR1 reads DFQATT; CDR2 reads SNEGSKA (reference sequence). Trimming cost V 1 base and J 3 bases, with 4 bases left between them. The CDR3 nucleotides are TGCAGTGCTAGAGTAAGCTACGAGCAGTACTTC. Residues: CSARVSYEQYF.

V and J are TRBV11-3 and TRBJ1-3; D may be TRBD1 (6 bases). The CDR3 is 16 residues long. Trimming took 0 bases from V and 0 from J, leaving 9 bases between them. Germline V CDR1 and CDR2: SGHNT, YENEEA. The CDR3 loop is CASSLEDRLSGNTIYF. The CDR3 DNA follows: TGTGCCAGCAGCTTAGAAGACAGGCTCTCTGGAAACACCATATATTTT.

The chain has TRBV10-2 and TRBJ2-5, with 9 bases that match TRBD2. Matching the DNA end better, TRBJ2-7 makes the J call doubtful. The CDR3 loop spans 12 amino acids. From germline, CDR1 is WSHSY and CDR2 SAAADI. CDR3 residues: CASTSGIYEQYF. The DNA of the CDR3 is TGCGCCAGCACTAGCGGGATTTACGAGCAGTACTTC.

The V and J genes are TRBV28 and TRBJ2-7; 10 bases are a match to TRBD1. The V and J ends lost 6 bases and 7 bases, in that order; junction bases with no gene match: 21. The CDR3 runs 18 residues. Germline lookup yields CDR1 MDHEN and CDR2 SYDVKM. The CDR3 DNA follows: TGTGCCAGCAGCTACCAGTCGCCAAAACCGGGACAGGGGCGGGAGCAGTACTTC. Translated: CASSYQSPKPGQGREQYF.